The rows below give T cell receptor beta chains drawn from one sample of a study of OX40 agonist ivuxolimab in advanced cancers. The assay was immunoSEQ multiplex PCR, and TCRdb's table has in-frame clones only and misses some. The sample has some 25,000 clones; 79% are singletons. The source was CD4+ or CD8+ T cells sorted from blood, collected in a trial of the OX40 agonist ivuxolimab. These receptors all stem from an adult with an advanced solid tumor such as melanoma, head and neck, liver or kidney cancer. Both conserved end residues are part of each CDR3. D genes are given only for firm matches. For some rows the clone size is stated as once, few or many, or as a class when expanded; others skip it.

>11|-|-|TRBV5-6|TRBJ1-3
TGTGCCAGCAGCCATGGAAACACCATATATTTT
CASSHGNTIYF
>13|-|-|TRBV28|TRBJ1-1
TGTGCCAGCACCGAGTGGGGACCTACTGAAGCTTTCTTT
CASTEWGPTEAFF
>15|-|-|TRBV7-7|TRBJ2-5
TGTGCCAGCAGCTTAGCCCCTTCTGGGGTCGAGACCCAGTACTTC
CASSLAPSGVETQYF
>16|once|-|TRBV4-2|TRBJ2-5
TGTGCCAGCAGCCAAGATCGTCCGGCAGTTCAAGAGACCCAGTACTTC
CASSQDRPAVQETQYF
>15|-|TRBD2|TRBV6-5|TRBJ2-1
TGTGCCAGCGCGTTCGGGGCGGGAGCCTCGAATGAGCAGTTCTTC
CASAFGAGASNEQFF
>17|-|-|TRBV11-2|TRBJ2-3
TGTGCCAGCAGCTTAGTTGGCGGAGGGGGCGGCACAGATACGCAGTATTTT
CASSLVGGGGGTDTQYF
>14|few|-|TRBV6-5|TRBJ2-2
TGTGCCAGCAGTCTGGGTAGCTCTCCCGGGGAGCTGTTTTTT
CASSLGSSPGELFF
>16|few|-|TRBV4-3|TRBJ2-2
TGCGCCAGCAGCCGAGGAAGGACACCCTCCACCGGGGAGCTGTTTTTT
CASSRGRTPSTGELFF
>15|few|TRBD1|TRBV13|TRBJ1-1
TGTGCCAGCAGCTCCCGACAGGGGGCAAACGATGAAGCTTTCTTT
CASSSRQGANDEAFF
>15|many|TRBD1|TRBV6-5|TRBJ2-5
TGTGCCAGCAGTTACTTTGGACAGGGCGGCGAGACCCAGTACTTC
CASSYFGQGGETQYF
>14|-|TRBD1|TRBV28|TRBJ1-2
TGTGCCAGCAATTCTCAGGGGGTATTCTATGGCTACACCTTC
CASNSQGVFYGYTF
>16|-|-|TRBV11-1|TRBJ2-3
TGTGCCAGCAGCAACCAAGGAGGGGGGCGCCCAGATACGCAGTATTTT
CASSNQGGGRPDTQYF
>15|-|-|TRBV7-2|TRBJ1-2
TGTGCCAGCAGCTTAGTCAACAGGATTAACTATGGCTACACCTTC
CASSLVNRINYGYTF
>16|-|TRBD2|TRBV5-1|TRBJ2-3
TGCGCCAGCAGCTTGACCTCTGGACTAGCGATATCAACGCAGTATTTT
CASSLTSGLAISTQYF
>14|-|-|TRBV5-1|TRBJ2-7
TGCGCCAGCAGCTTCCCGGGGGTGATGGACGAGCAGTACTTC
CASSFPGVMDEQYF
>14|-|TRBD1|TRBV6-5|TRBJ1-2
TGTGCCAGCAGTTACACCCAGGGGGCTTTTGGCTACACCTTC
CASSYTQGAFGYTF
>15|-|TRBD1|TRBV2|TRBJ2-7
TGTGCCAGCAGTGAAGGTACAGGGGCTCGCTACGAGCAGTACTTC
CASSEGTGARYEQYF
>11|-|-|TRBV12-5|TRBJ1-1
TGTGCTAGTGGCCGCGACACTGAAGCTTTCTTT
CASGRDTEAFF
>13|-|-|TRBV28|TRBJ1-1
TGTGCCAGCAGCCCGGGGGTCGGGACTGAAGCTTTCTTT
CASSPGVGTEAFF
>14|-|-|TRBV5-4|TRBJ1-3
TGTGCCAGCAGCTTGCTGGGGTCGGGAAACACCATATATTTT
CASSLLGSGNTIYF
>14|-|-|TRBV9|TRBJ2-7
TGTGCCAGCAGCCCAGACGGGGGTACCTACGAGCAGTACTTC
CASSPDGGTYEQYF
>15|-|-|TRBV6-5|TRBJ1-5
TGTGCCAGCAGTAAGAAGGGTAGGTCCAATCAGCCCCAGCATTTT
CASSKKGRSNQPQHF
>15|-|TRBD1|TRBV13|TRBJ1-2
TGTGCCAGCAGCTTCAACACAGGGGGTGACTATGGCTACACCTTC
CASSFNTGGDYGYTF
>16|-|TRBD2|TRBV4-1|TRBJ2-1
TGCGCCAGCAGCCAAGAAGATCGGGGGGGCCGGGATGAGCAGTTCTTC
CASSQEDRGGRDEQFF